This T cell receptor (beta chain) emerged from a study of T cell responses to AZD1222 COVID-19 vaccine. The study, taken as a whole, reports: There were mostly white British donors and more females than males, and clonal diversity was possibly underestimated. The study sampled repertoires only after the peak T cell response. The study reported that nearly half of spike-specific TCRs target unmutated variant regions.

In the case of this clone: Its target is not known.

The method was immunoSEQ multiplex PCR; TCRdb's version includes in-frame clones alone and lacks a portion of them. Among about 94,000 clones listed, about 90% were seen once. This CDR3 has 12 amino acids. The germline gives CDR1 SEHNR, CDR2 FQNEAQ (reference sequence). V gave up 4 bases and J gave up 7 bases, with 8 bases separating them. The input for sequencing was peripheral blood, taken on day 0 of AZD1222 vaccination. The TCR sequence derives from an adult in good health. The rearrangement links TRBV7-9 to TRBJ1-5; D ambiguous. CDR3 loop: CASSYAGQPQHF. The CDR3 coding sequence is TGTGCCAGCAGCTATGCTGGCCAGCCCCAGCATTTT.